A selection of T cell receptor beta chains follows, all from one sample in a study of T cells in Graves' hyperthyroidism and ophthalmopathy. TCRdb passed the multiplex PCR reads through MiXCR, listing each CDR3 protein once. The data contain about 400,000 distinct CDR3 sequences, more than 13% of them singletons. The source material was blood. These receptors came from a woman in her twenties or thirties with Graves' hyperthyroidism. Both conserved end residues are part of each CDR3. A D gene is named only where the DNA matches it firmly. Clone sizes are given selectively: once, few, many, or a class where the clone is expanded.

v_call: TRBV18
cdr3_length: 13
d_call: .
j_call: TRBJ1-5
clone_size: many
cdr3_aa: CASSPTSVQPQHF
cdr3_nt: TGTGCCAGCTCACCGACCAGCGTCCAGCCCCAGCATTTT

v_call: TRBV5-1
cdr3_length: 13
d_call: .
j_call: TRBJ2-7
clone_size: many
cdr3_aa: CASSLVTVGEQYF
cdr3_nt: TGCGCCAGCAGCTTGGTTACGGTTGGCGAGCAGTACTTC

v_call: TRBV15
cdr3_length: 16
d_call: .
j_call: TRBJ2-1
clone_size: .
cdr3_aa: CATSREVRDSGNEQFF
cdr3_nt: TGTGCCACCAGCAGAGAGGTAAGGGACAGCGGGAATGAGCAGTTCTTC

v_call: TRBV9
cdr3_length: 15
d_call: .
j_call: TRBJ1-3
clone_size: many
cdr3_aa: CASSVGGASGNTIYF
cdr3_nt: TGTGCCAGCAGCGTAGGGGGCGCCTCTGGAAACACCATATATTTT

v_call: TRBV5-1
cdr3_length: 16
d_call: .
j_call: TRBJ2-7
clone_size: .
cdr3_aa: CASSLFPPQSSYEQYF
cdr3_nt: TGCGCCAGCAGCTTGTTTCCACCCCAGAGCTCCTACGAGCAGTACTTC

v_call: TRBV11-3
cdr3_length: 16
d_call: TRBD2
j_call: TRBJ2-3
clone_size: many
cdr3_aa: CASSLRGGRAADTQYF
cdr3_nt: TGTGCCAGCAGCCTAAGGGGCGGGAGGGCCGCAGATACGCAGTATTTT

v_call: TRBV7-9
cdr3_length: 16
d_call: .
j_call: TRBJ2-3
clone_size: .
cdr3_aa: CASSALRAGSTDTQYF
cdr3_nt: TGTGCCAGCAGCGCCTTAAGGGCAGGGAGCACAGATACGCAGTATTTT

v_call: TRBV24-1
cdr3_length: 13
d_call: .
j_call: TRBJ2-2
clone_size: .
cdr3_aa: CATSELSTGELFF
cdr3_nt: TGTGCCACCAGTGAACTCTCCACCGGGGAGCTGTTTTTT

v_call: TRBV5-1
cdr3_length: 15
d_call: .
j_call: TRBJ2-6
clone_size: .
cdr3_aa: CASSQDSLGANVLTF
cdr3_nt: TGCGCCAGCAGCCAAGACTCCCTGGGGGCCAACGTCCTGACTTTC

v_call: TRBV28
cdr3_length: 14
d_call: .
j_call: TRBJ2-7
clone_size: many
cdr3_aa: CASSLAGYGYEQYF
cdr3_nt: TGTGCCAGCAGTTTAGCAGGGTACGGGTACGAGCAGTACTTC

v_call: TRBV7-2
cdr3_length: 15
d_call: TRBD2
j_call: TRBJ2-1
clone_size: many
cdr3_aa: CASSPNSGRINEQFF
cdr3_nt: TGTGCCAGCAGCCCTAATAGCGGGAGGATAAATGAGCAGTTCTTC

v_call: TRBV7-6
cdr3_length: 15
d_call: .
j_call: TRBJ2-1
clone_size: many
cdr3_aa: CASRPSGEYGNEQFF
cdr3_nt: TGTGCCAGCCGACCCTCAGGGGAGTACGGCAATGAGCAGTTCTTC

v_call: TRBV2
cdr3_length: 15
d_call: TRBD1
j_call: TRBJ1-5
clone_size: few
cdr3_aa: CASSDRDRGNQPQHF
cdr3_nt: TGTGCCAGCAGTGACCGAGACAGGGGCAATCAGCCCCAGCATTTT

v_call: TRBV7-2
cdr3_length: 15
d_call: .
j_call: TRBJ2-5
clone_size: .
cdr3_aa: CASSFGGANQETQYF
cdr3_nt: TGTGCCAGCAGCTTTGGCGGGGCGAACCAAGAGACCCAGTACTTC

v_call: TRBV20-1
cdr3_length: 14
d_call: .
j_call: TRBJ2-1
clone_size: many
cdr3_aa: CSAFYPGERNEQFF
cdr3_nt: TGCAGTGCTTTCTACCCTGGGGAGCGCAATGAGCAGTTCTTC

v_call: TRBV13
cdr3_length: 17
d_call: TRBD1
j_call: TRBJ1-3
clone_size: .
cdr3_aa: CASRVLLTGISGNTIYF
cdr3_nt: TGTGCCAGCCGGGTCCTGCTGACAGGGATCTCTGGAAACACCATATATTTT

v_call: TRBV6-1
cdr3_length: 14
d_call: .
j_call: TRBJ1-4
clone_size: .
cdr3_aa: CASTGGTGNEKLFF
cdr3_nt: TGTGCCAGCACCGGTGGGACGGGGAATGAAAAACTGTTTTTT

v_call: TRBV3-1
cdr3_length: 14
d_call: TRBD2
j_call: TRBJ2-7
clone_size: many
cdr3_aa: CASSQASGGYEQYF
cdr3_nt: TGTGCCAGCAGCCAGGCTAGCGGTGGATACGAGCAGTACTTC

v_call: TRBV29-1
cdr3_length: 13
d_call: .
j_call: TRBJ1-1
clone_size: many
cdr3_aa: CSVEEEDVSEAFF
cdr3_nt: TGCAGCGTTGAAGAGGAGGATGTGTCTGAAGCTTTCTTT

v_call: TRBV25-1
cdr3_length: 17
d_call: TRBD1
j_call: TRBJ2-7
clone_size: .
cdr3_aa: CASSEIEQGSFGVEQYF
cdr3_nt: TGTGCCAGCAGTGAAATCGAACAGGGGTCATTCGGTGTAGAGCAGTACTTC

v_call: TRBV6-5
cdr3_length: 15
d_call: .
j_call: TRBJ2-3
clone_size: many
cdr3_aa: CASSYRLEHTDTQYF
cdr3_nt: TGTGCCAGCAGTTACAGGTTGGAACACACAGATACGCAGTATTTT

v_call: TRBV7-9
cdr3_length: 14
d_call: TRBD1
j_call: TRBJ1-1
clone_size: .
cdr3_aa: CASSLDRGYTEAFF
cdr3_nt: TGTGCCAGCAGCTTAGACAGGGGGTACACTGAAGCTTTCTTT

v_call: TRBV12-3/TRBV12-4
cdr3_length: 14
d_call: .
j_call: TRBJ2-7
clone_size: .
cdr3_aa: CASSLALAVGEQYF
cdr3_nt: TGTGCCAGCAGTTTAGCGTTGGCCGTGGGGGAGCAGTACTTC

v_call: TRBV28
cdr3_length: 12
d_call: TRBD2
j_call: TRBJ2-1
clone_size: many
cdr3_aa: CASSSGGSEQFF
cdr3_nt: TGTGCCAGCAGTTCGGGGGGGAGTGAGCAGTTCTTC

v_call: TRBV3-1
cdr3_length: 12
d_call: .
j_call: TRBJ1-5
clone_size: .
cdr3_aa: CASSQGTGPQHF
cdr3_nt: TGTGCCAGCAGCCAAGGGACTGGGCCCCAGCATTTT

v_call: TRBV11-2
cdr3_length: 17
d_call: TRBD1
j_call: TRBJ2-1
clone_size: many
cdr3_aa: CASSLGLTDRGRLEQFF
cdr3_nt: TGTGCCAGCAGCTTAGGATTGACGGACAGGGGGCGCCTTGAGCAGTTCTTC

v_call: TRBV18
cdr3_length: 13
d_call: .
j_call: TRBJ1-6
clone_size: few
cdr3_aa: CASSGGLQAPLHF
cdr3_nt: TGTGCCAGCTCGGGAGGGCTGCAGGCACCCCTCCACTTT

v_call: TRBV5-8
cdr3_length: 17
d_call: TRBD1
j_call: TRBJ1-4
clone_size: many
cdr3_aa: CASSRSRNRGRHEKLFF
cdr3_nt: TGTGCCAGCAGCCGTAGCAGAAACAGGGGGCGACATGAAAAACTGTTTTTT

v_call: TRBV6-1
cdr3_length: 14
d_call: .
j_call: TRBJ1-5
clone_size: .
cdr3_aa: CASSGGTENQPQHF
cdr3_nt: TGTGCCAGCAGTGGAGGGACGGAAAATCAGCCCCAGCATTTT

v_call: TRBV12-3/TRBV12-4
cdr3_length: 16
d_call: TRBD1
j_call: TRBJ2-5
clone_size: .
cdr3_aa: CASTLGTGGSGETQYF
cdr3_nt: TGTGCCAGCACCCTGGGGACAGGGGGCTCGGGAGAGACCCAGTACTTC

v_call: TRBV5-1
cdr3_length: 14
d_call: TRBD2
j_call: TRBJ2-7
clone_size: once
cdr3_aa: CASGRREGPYEQYF
cdr3_nt: TGCGCCAGCGGGCGGCGGGAGGGCCCCTACGAGCAGTACTTC

v_call: TRBV15
cdr3_length: 13
d_call: .
j_call: TRBJ2-4
clone_size: few
cdr3_aa: CATSRDRMNIQYF
cdr3_nt: TGTGCCACCAGCAGAGATCGCATGAACATTCAGTACTTC

v_call: TRBV28
cdr3_length: 15
d_call: .
j_call: TRBJ2-7
clone_size: .
cdr3_aa: CASSSRGAGAYEQYF
cdr3_nt: TGTGCCAGCAGTTCCAGGGGGGCGGGGGCCTACGAGCAGTACTTC

v_call: TRBV12-3/TRBV12-4
cdr3_length: 17
d_call: TRBD2
j_call: TRBJ2-5
clone_size: many
cdr3_aa: CASSLGAGGNRGETQYF
cdr3_nt: TGTGCCAGCAGTTTGGGAGCGGGAGGGAACCGTGGAGAGACCCAGTACTTC